The clone carrying this TCR beta chain was seen just once. The antigen is unknown. The CDR3 has 15 residues. Germline V gene data show CDR1 as SGHDN and CDR2 as FVKESK. V was pared by 4 bases and J by 0 bases, with 11 bases between. The method was immunoSEQ multiplex PCR; TCRdb's version includes in-frame clones alone and lacks a portion of them. The repertoire has about 15,000 clones, 80% to 90% of them found once; the top ten carry around 3.4%. Samples were taken several times over chemoradiotherapy. The record originates from a study of chemoradiotherapy in HPV16-positive cancers. Study-level results: Non-HPV-specific T cells did not expand in tumors during treatment, whereas candidate HPV-specific clones and E7-related motifs did. HPV-responsive T-cell expansion during chemoradiotherapy was linked to improved recurrence-free survival in HPV16-positive patients.

This chain connects TRBV14 to TRBJ2-3; perhaps TRBD1 as D (6 bases). The TCR comes from a human donor with HPV-associated anogenital cancer. This specimen consisted of blood, obtained from a patient who underwent chemoradiotherapy. DNA for the CDR3: TGTGCCAGCAGCCGGACAGTACCTAGCACAGATACGCAGTATTTT. It yields the protein CASSRTVPSTDTQYF.